This TCR beta chain was observed in a study of cytomegalovirus exposure and HLA in healthy donors. The study's findings and limits: Certain sequence variants were highly shared and formed a cluster, and this cluster was likely a sequencing artifact. Excluded: some indistinguishable V segments such as TRBV6-2 and TRBV6-3.

In the PCR, 60 Vbeta and 13 Jbeta primers were used. Assay used: immunoSEQ multiplex PCR; TCRdb lists only in-frame clones, some missing. In the table there are roughly 140,000 clones, roughly 80% of which are singletons. In the case of this clone: Its specificity is not known.

The CDR3 sequence is 14 residues long. Per the germline V gene, CDR1 is MNHEY and CDR2 is SVGAGI. V was clipped by 8 bases and J by 0 bases, with 13 bases between them. The sample taken for sequencing was PBMCs. The rearrangement joins TRBV6-5 to TRBJ1-1, with a possible D match to TRBD1 (5 bases). This receptor was identified in a human donor in good health. The CDR3 region is CASGASHVNTEAFF. The CDR3 DNA reads TGTGCCAGCGGGGCGAGCCACGTGAACACTGAAGCTTTCTTT.